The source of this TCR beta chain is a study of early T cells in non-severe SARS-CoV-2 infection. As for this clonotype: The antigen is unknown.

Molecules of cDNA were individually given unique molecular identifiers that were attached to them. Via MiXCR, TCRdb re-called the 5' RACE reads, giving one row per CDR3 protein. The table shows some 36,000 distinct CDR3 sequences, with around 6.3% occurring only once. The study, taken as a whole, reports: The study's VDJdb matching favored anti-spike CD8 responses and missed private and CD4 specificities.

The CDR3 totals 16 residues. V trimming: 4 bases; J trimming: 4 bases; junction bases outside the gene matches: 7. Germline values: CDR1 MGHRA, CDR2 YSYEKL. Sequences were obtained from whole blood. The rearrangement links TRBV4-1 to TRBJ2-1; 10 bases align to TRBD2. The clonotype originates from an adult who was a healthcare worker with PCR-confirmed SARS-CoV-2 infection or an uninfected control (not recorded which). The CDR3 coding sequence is TGCGCCAGCAGCCCCGTAGCGGGAGGCCCGTACAATGAGCAGTTCTTC. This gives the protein CASSPVAGGPYNEQFF.